This T cell receptor beta chain was recorded in a study of blood T cell repertoires in COVID-19. Looking at the study overall: Samples of COVID-19 (acute and convalescent) were obtained from the United States, Italy and Spain. T cells, B-cell-depleted T cells, or PBMCs provided the cDNA or gDNA that served as material.

Some clones are missing from TCRdb's copy, which holds only in-frame ones; the method was immunoSEQ multiplex PCR. The table includes 300,000 to 350,000 clones, 90% detected once. CDR1 is WSHSY and CDR2 is SAAADI in the germline V gene. CDR3 length: 16 amino acids. Trimming stripped 2 bases from V and 0 bases from J, with 13 bases between. This chain links TRBV10-2 with TRBJ1-2; possible D gene TRBD1, 6 bases. The source material was peripheral blood. This receptor was identified in a woman in her twenties or thirties with COVID-19, enrolled during active disease. CDR3: CASSEPDRTSNYGYTF. CDR3 DNA: TGCGCCAGCAGTGAGCCCGACAGGACTTCTAACTATGGCTACACCTTC.